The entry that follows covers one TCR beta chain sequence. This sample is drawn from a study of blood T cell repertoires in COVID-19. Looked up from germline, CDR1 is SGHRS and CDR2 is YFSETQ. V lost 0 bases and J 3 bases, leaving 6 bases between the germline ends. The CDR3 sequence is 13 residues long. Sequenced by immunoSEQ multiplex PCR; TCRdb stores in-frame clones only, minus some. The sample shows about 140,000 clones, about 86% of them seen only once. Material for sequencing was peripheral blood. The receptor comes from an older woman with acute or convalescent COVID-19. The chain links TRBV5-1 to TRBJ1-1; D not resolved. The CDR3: CASSLDADTEAFF. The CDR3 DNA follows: TGCGCCAGCAGCTTGGATGCGGACACTGAAGCTTTCTTT.